Listed below are T cell receptor beta chains from one sample, sequenced in a study of T cells in Graves' hyperthyroidism and ophthalmopathy. TCRdb re-called the multiplex PCR reads with MiXCR, one entry per CDR3 protein. Among some 360,000 distinct CDR3 sequences listed, 15% to 20% were seen once. Material for sequencing was blood. These receptor sequences come from a woman between 40 and 55 years old with Graves' ophthalmopathy. The CDR3 runs from the conserved cysteine through the conserved F or W. The D gene is left open where the match is weak. The size entry is marked missing in some rows and otherwise reads once, few, many or a size class.

v_gene	d_gene	j_gene	abundance	CDR3aa	CDR3nt
TRBV2	.	TRBJ2-7	many	CASRYSEQAFYVEQYF	TGTGCCAGCCGTTATAGTGAGCAGGCCTTCTATGTTGAGCAGTACTTC
TRBV20-1	.	TRBJ2-7	many	CSARDFEKTYEQYF	TGCAGTGCTAGAGATTTTGAGAAAACCTACGAGCAGTACTTC
TRBV25-1	.	TRBJ2-5	many	CASSESNFQETQYF	TGTGCCAGCAGTGAATCTAACTTCCAAGAGACCCAGTACTTC
TRBV2	TRBD1	TRBJ1-2	many	CASIRLLGGRKDGYTF	TGTGCCAGCATCAGGCTACTAGGGGGCCGTAAGGATGGCTACACCTTC
TRBV7-6	.	TRBJ1-2	many	CASSPTGGGVYGYTF	TGTGCCAGCAGCCCGACCGGTGGGGGGGTCTATGGCTACACCTTC
TRBV6-4	TRBD1	TRBJ1-2	many	CASTLRPGQGQFHYGYTF	TGTGCCAGCACCTTACGCCCGGGACAGGGTCAATTTCACTATGGCTACACCTTC
TRBV6-1	TRBD1	TRBJ1-1	.	CASSDPGTGLNTEAFF	TGTGCCAGCAGTGACCCCGGGACAGGGCTGAACACTGAAGCTTTCTTT
TRBV6-4	TRBD2	TRBJ2-7	many	CASSRPGLGSKWDEQYF	TGTGCCAGCAGTCGACCGGGACTAGGGTCCAAGTGGGACGAGCAGTACTTC
TRBV2	TRBD1	TRBJ2-7	many	CAGQGFFSEQYF	TGTGCCGGACAGGGTTTTTTTTCCGAGCAGTACTTC
TRBV29-1	.	TRBJ1-2	many	CSVYRGGKGNYGYTF	TGCAGCGTCTATCGGGGAGGGAAGGGGAACTATGGCTACACCTTC
TRBV30	.	TRBJ1-3	many	CAWSSGDFRGRNTIYF	TGTGCCTGGAGCTCGGGCGATTTTCGGGGCAGAAACACCATATATTTT
TRBV6-5	.	TRBJ1-1	many	CASSPRLMNTEAFF	TGTGCCAGCAGCCCCAGACTCATGAACACTGAAGCTTTCTTT
TRBV13	TRBD2	TRBJ2-5	many	CASSLVAGGKETQYF	TGTGCCAGCAGCTTAGTAGCGGGAGGCAAAGAGACCCAGTACTTC
TRBV7-2	.	TRBJ1-2	many	CASAPTGAAGYTF	TGTGCCAGCGCCCCCACGGGCGCAGCTGGCTACACCTTC
TRBV6-2/TRBV6-3	TRBD1	TRBJ1-2	.	CASSSSRTGDGYTF	TGTGCCAGCAGTTCTTCCCGGACAGGGGATGGCTACACCTTC
TRBV6-5	.	TRBJ1-1	many	CASSRPGGGTEAFF	TGTGCCAGCAGCAGACCAGGAGGAGGTACTGAAGCTTTCTTT
TRBV28	.	TRBJ1-2	many	CASSLWAYGYTF	TGTGCCAGCAGTTTGTGGGCCTATGGCTACACCTTC
TRBV28	.	TRBJ1-5	many	CASSFPGGGNQPQHF	TGTGCCAGCAGTTTCCCCGGCGGGGGCAATCAGCCCCAGCATTTT
TRBV28	.	TRBJ2-7	many	CASTLGGLDAYEQYF	TGTGCCAGCACCCTCGGGGGGCTAGACGCCTACGAGCAGTACTTC
TRBV9	.	TRBJ1-5	many	CASSVGVGLGGQPQHF	TGTGCCAGCAGCGTAGGTGTGGGTTTAGGTGGTCAGCCCCAGCATTTT
TRBV5-1	.	TRBJ2-7	.	CASSLTGLREQYF	TGCGCCAGCAGCTTGACCGGGCTCAGGGAGCAGTACTTC
TRBV12-3/TRBV12-4	TRBD2	TRBJ2-5	few	CASSPGRVYQETQYF	TGTGCCAGCAGTCCTGGGAGGGTGTACCAAGAGACCCAGTACTTC
TRBV20-1	TRBD1	TRBJ1-1	many	CSAGQGRTEAFF	TGCAGTGCAGGACAGGGGAGGACTGAAGCTTTCTTT
TRBV6-1	TRBD1	TRBJ2-2	few	CASKGQGGTGELFF	TGTGCCAGCAAGGGACAGGGAGGCACCGGGGAGCTGTTTTTT